This T cell receptor beta chain was captured in a study of T cell changes during pregnancy in multiple sclerosis. V was pared by 4 bases and J by 8 bases, with 5 bases of the junction left unmatched. The CDR3 runs to 16 residues. The germline gives CDR1 SGHNT, CDR2 YENEEA. The method was immunoSEQ multiplex PCR; TCRdb's version includes in-frame clones alone and lacks a portion of them. The data show about 110,000 clones, roughly nine tenths seen once. This clone has just one count. The TCR comes from a female donor with multiple sclerosis, enrolled in a pregnancy study. The sequences come from peripheral blood, collected before pregnancy. This chain links TRBV11-3 with TRBJ2-1; the match to TRBD2 covers 16 bases. The CDR3 is CASSSGTSGGAHEQFF. The CDR3 DNA follows: TGTGCCAGCAGCTCCGGGACTAGCGGGGGGGCACATGAGCAGTTCTTC.